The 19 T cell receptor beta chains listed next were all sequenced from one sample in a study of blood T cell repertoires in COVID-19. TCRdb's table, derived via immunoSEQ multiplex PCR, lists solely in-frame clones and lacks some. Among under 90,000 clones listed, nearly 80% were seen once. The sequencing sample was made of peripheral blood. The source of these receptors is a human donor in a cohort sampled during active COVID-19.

CDR3 bases: TGTGCCAGCAGTTACATGACAGGGAGCGGCTATGGCTACACCTTC. Protein sequence: CASSYMTGSGYGYTF. The chain is built from TRBV6-2 or TRBV6-3 and TRBJ1-2, with TRBD1 matching 7 bases. The germline CDR1 and CDR2 sequences are MNHEY and SVGEGT. Unmatched junction bases numbered 7, after V lost 2 bases and J lost 4 bases. This CDR3 region has 15 residues.

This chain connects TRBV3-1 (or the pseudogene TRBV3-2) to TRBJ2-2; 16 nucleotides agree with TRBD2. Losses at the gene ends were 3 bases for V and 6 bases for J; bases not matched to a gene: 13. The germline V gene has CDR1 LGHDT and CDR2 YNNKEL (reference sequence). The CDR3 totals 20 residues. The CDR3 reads CASSHHLLGLAGGLAGELFF. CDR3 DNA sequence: TGTGCCAGCAGCCACCACCTCTTGGGACTAGCGGGAGGGTTAGCCGGGGAGCTGTTTTTT.

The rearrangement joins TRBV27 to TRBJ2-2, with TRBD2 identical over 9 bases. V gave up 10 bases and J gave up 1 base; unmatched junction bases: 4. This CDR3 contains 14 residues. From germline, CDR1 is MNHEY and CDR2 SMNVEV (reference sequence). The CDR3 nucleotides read TGTGCCACAAATAGCGGGAGGAACACCGGGGAGCTGTTTTTT. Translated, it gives CATNSGRNTGELFF.

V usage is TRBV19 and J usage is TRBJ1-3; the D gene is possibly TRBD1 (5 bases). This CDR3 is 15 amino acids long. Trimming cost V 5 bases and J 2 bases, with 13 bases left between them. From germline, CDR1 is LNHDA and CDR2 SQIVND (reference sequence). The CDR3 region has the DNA TGTGCCAGTAGTGTGGACACAACCCCTGGAAACACCATATATTTT. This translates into CASSVDTTPGNTIYF.

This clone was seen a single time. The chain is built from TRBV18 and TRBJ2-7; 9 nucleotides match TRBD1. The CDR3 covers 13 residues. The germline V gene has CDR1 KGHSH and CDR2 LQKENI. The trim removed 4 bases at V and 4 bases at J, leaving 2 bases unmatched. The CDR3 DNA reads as TGTGCCAGCTCACGCGGACAGGGGTACGAGCAGTACTTC. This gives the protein CASSRGQGYEQYF.

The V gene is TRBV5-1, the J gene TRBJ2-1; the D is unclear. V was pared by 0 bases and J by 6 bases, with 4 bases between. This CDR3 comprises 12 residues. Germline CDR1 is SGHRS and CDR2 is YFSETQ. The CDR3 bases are TGCGCCAGCAGCTTGGCCCTCAATGAGCAGTTCTTC. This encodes CASSLALNEQFF.

CDR3 DNA: TGTGCCAGCAGCTTAACCTCGATGACAGGACTTAATGAAAAACTGTTTTTT. It specifies CASSLTSMTGLNEKLFF. The chain couples TRBV7-9 to TRBJ1-4, with D perhaps TRBD1 (6 bases). The V end lost 2 bases, the J end lost 4 bases, and 17 bases lay between the germline ends. CDR3 length: 17 residues. Germline CDR1 and CDR2: SEHNR and FQNEAQ (reference sequence).

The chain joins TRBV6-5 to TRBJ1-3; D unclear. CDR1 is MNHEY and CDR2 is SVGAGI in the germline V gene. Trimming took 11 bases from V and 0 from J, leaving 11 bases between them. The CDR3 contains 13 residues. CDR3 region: CAHSRVSGNTIYF. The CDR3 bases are TGTGCCCACTCGAGGGTCTCTGGAAACACCATATATTTT.

The CDR3 DNA is TGTGCCAGCAGCTTAGGGGTAGCCCAGAGCTCTGGAAACACCATATATTTT. Amino acids: CASSLGVAQSSGNTIYF. The chain uses TRBV7-6 and TRBJ1-3; no clear D. CDR1 and CDR2 (germline): SGHVS, FNYEAQ. Trimming took off 1 base at V and 0 bases at J, with 13 bases between the two ends. The CDR3 loop spans 17 amino acids.

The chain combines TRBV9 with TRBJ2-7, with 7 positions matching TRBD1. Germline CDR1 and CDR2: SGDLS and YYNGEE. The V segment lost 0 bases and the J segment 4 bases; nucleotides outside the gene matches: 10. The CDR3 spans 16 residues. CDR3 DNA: TGTGCCAGCAGCGTAGCTACAGGGGCCGCGGTTTACGAGCAGTACTTC. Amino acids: CASSVATGAAVYEQYF.

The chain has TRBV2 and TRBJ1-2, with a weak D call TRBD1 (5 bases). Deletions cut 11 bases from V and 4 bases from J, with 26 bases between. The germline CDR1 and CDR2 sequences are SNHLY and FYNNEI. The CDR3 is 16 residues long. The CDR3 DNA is TGTGCCGGGGGACGGGAGGCCGCCCCTGGGGGCTATGGCTACACCTTC. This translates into CAGGREAAPGGYGYTF.

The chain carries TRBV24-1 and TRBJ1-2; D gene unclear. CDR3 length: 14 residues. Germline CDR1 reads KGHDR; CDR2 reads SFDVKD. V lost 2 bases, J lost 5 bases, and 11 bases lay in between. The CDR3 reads CATSDSTPPYGYTF. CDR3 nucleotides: TGTGCCACCAGTGATTCGACACCTCCTTATGGCTACACCTTC.

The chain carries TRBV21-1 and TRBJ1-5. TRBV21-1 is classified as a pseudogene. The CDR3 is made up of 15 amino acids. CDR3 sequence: CASSKAGGINQPQHF. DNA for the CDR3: TGTGCCAGCAGCAAAGCGGGGGGGATCAATCAGCCCCAGCATTTT.

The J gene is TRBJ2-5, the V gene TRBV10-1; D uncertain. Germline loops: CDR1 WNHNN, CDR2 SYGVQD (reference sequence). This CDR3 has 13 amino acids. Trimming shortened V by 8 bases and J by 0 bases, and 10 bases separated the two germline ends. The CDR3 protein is CASRLQYQETQYF. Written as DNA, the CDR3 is TGCGCCAGCCGCCTCCAGTACCAAGAGACCCAGTACTTC.

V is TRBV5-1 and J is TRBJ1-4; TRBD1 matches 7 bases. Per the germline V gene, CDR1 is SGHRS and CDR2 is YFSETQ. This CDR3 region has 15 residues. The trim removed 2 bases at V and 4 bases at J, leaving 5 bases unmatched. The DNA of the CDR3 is TGCGCCAGCAGCTTACCGACAGGGAATAATGAAAAACTGTTTTTT. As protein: CASSLPTGNNEKLFF.

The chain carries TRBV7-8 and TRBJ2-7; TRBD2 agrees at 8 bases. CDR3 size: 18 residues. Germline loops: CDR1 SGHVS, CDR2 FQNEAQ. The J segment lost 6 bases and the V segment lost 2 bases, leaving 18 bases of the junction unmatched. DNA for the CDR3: TGTGCCAGCAGCTTAAGTAAGACTTACGGGGGGGCGTCTACCGAGCAGTACTTC. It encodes CASSLSKTYGGASTEQYF.

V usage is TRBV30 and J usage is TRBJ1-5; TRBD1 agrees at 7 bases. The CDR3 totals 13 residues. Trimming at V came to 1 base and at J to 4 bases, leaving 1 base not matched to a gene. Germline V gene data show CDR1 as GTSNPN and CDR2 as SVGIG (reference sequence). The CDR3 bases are TGTGCCTGGAGTGCACAGGGGAATCAGCCCCAGCATTTT. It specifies CAWSAQGNQPQHF.

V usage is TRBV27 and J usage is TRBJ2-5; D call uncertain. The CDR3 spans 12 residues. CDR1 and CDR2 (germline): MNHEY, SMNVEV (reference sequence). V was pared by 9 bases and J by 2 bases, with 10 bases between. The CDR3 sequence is CASPPRQETQYF. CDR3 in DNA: TGTGCCAGTCCTCCACGGCAAGAGACCCAGTACTTC.

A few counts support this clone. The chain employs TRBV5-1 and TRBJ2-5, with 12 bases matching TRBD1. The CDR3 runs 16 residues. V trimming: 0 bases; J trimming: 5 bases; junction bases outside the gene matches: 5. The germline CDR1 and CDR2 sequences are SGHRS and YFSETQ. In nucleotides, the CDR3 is TGCGCCAGCAGCTTGGCCGGGACAGGGGGCTTTGAGACCCAGTACTTC. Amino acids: CASSLAGTGGFETQYF.